This is a list of T cell receptor beta chains from one sample in a study of T cells in Graves' hyperthyroidism and ophthalmopathy. TCRdb re-analysed the multiplex PCR reads in MiXCR, keeping a single row per CDR3 protein. The sample contains about 700,000 distinct CDR3 sequences, approximately 15% of which appear only once. The sample was blood. The receptors derive from a woman under 30 with Graves' hyperthyroidism. CDR3s include the opening cysteine and the closing phenylalanine or tryptophan. Each record gives: V gene, clone size, CDR3 length, D gene, J gene, CDR3 protein, CDR3 DNA. The D gene is left open where the match is weak. A row's size may be missing; if present it is once, few, many or a size class.

>TRBV28|many|12|-|TRBJ1-3
CASSPGGNTIYF
TGTGCCAGCAGTCCGGGGGGAAACACCATATATTTT
>TRBV28|-|15|-|TRBJ2-6
CASSLAGSGANVPTF
TGTGCCAGCAGTTTAGCGGGCTCTGGGGCCAACGTCCCGACTTTC
>TRBV4-1|many|16|-|TRBJ1-1
CASSQGDYFMNTEAFF
TGCGCCAGCAGCCAAGGGGACTACTTTATGAACACTGAAGCTTTCTTT
>TRBV12-3/TRBV12-4|many|13|-|TRBJ2-5
CASSLGGGQTQYF
TGTGCCAGCAGTTTAGGAGGGGGGCAGACCCAGTACTTC
>TRBV20-1|-|15|-|TRBJ2-7
CSARSSPSRNYEQYF
TGCAGTGCTAGGTCCTCGCCGAGTCGGAACTACGAGCAGTACTTC
>TRBV28|many|14|-|TRBJ2-1
CASRPYEENNEQFF
TGTGCCAGCAGGCCCTATGAGGAAAACAATGAGCAGTTCTTC
>TRBV20-1|few|14|-|TRBJ2-3
CSAAPAQGTDTQYF
TGCAGTGCAGCCCCTGCCCAGGGAACAGATACGCAGTATTTT
>TRBV6-1|few|14|-|TRBJ2-5
CASFAADSQETQYF
TGTGCCAGCTTCGCCGCGGACAGCCAAGAGACCCAGTACTTC
>TRBV20-1|few|13|TRBD1|TRBJ1-6
CSARGTGNSPLHF
TGCAGTGCTAGAGGGACAGGAAATTCACCCCTCCACTTT
>TRBV9|-|15|TRBD2|TRBJ2-7
CASSAPREGSYEQYF
TGTGCCAGCAGTGCCCCCCGGGAGGGCTCCTACGAGCAGTACTTC
>TRBV5-1|many|13|-|TRBJ1-1
CASSPWGRSEAFF
TGCGCCAGCAGCCCCTGGGGACGGTCAGAAGCTTTCTTT
>TRBV7-2|many|14|-|TRBJ2-5
CASSLSGIVETQYF
TGTGCCAGCAGCTTGTCCGGGATTGTGGAGACCCAGTACTTC
>TRBV27|many|17|TRBD2|TRBJ2-7
CASGLLGISGRAREQYF
TGTGCCAGCGGTCTCCTAGGAATTAGCGGGAGGGCCCGGGAGCAGTACTTC
>TRBV13|many|14|TRBD1|TRBJ2-7
CASSSRDRGQGQYF
TGTGCCAGCAGCTCAAGGGACAGGGGGCAGGGGCAGTACTTC
>TRBV6-6|few|15|-|TRBJ1-2
CASSYSGPPGYGYTF
TGTGCCAGCAGTTACTCTGGCCCTCCGGGCTATGGCTACACCTTC
>TRBV4-1|many|16|-|TRBJ2-5
CASSQAGGGRRETQYF
TGCGCCAGCAGCCAAGCCGGTGGGGGGCGCCGGGAGACCCAGTACTTC
>TRBV29-1|many|12|-|TRBJ2-7
CSGGDLAYEQYF
TGCAGCGGGGGGGACTTAGCCTACGAGCAGTACTTC
>TRBV24-1|many|16|TRBD2|TRBJ2-1
CATSDYGTNSGNEQFF
TGTGCCACCAGTGATTACGGGACTAACTCGGGCAATGAGCAGTTCTTC
>TRBV2|many|14|TRBD2|TRBJ2-3
CASSRTSGSDTQYF
TGTGCCAGCAGTCGGACTAGCGGGAGTGATACGCAGTATTTT
>TRBV20-1|few|18|TRBD1|TRBJ1-2
CSARESGTGGEGGYGYTF
TGCAGTGCTAGAGAGTCTGGGACAGGGGGCGAAGGAGGCTATGGCTACACCTTC
>TRBV19|-|13|TRBD1|TRBJ1-2
CASVPGTGYGYTF
TGTGCCAGCGTTCCCGGGACAGGCTATGGCTACACCTTC
>TRBV27|few|15|-|TRBJ2-3
CASSLSSGALDTQYF
TGTGCCAGCAGTTTATCGTCGGGGGCCCTGGATACGCAGTATTTT
>TRBV29-1|-|13|-|TRBJ2-7
CSTRTIDSYEQYF
TGCAGCACCCGGACAATTGACTCCTACGAGCAGTACTTC
>TRBV6-2/TRBV6-3|-|15|TRBD1|TRBJ1-6
CASKTPGQGVSPLHF
TGTGCCAGCAAGACACCAGGACAGGGGGTCTCACCCCTCCACTTT
>TRBV14|few|16|TRBD2|TRBJ2-1
CASSHQRSSGYNEQFF
TGTGCCAGCAGCCATCAGAGGTCTAGCGGTTACAATGAGCAGTTCTTC
>TRBV5-1|many|15|-|TRBJ1-4
CASFLGAGKDEKLFF
TGCGCCAGTTTCCTGGGTGCGGGCAAGGATGAAAAACTGTTTTTT
>TRBV6-1|many|15|-|TRBJ1-4
CASNEAAIGDEKLFF
TGTGCCAGCAACGAAGCGGCCATCGGGGATGAAAAACTGTTTTTT
>TRBV2|-|15|-|TRBJ2-7
CASSEQGTETYEQYF
TGTGCCAGCAGTGAACAGGGGACGGAAACCTACGAGCAGTACTTC
>TRBV6-2/TRBV6-3|few|16|-|TRBJ2-1
CASSYNWGSSYNEQFF
TGTGCCAGCAGTTACAACTGGGGAAGCTCCTACAATGAGCAGTTCTTC
>TRBV7-9|many|17|TRBD2|TRBJ2-1
CASSLVVRTSGHNEQFF
TGTGCCAGCAGCTTAGTCGTCAGGACTAGCGGGCACAATGAGCAGTTCTTC
>TRBV7-9|few|14|-|TRBJ2-1
CASSLALSSGEQFF
TGTGCCAGCAGCTTAGCGTTAAGTTCGGGTGAGCAGTTCTTC
>TRBV28|many|15|-|TRBJ2-7
CASSLSTRGTTEQYF
TGTGCCAGCAGTTTATCTACCAGGGGCACCACAGAGCAGTACTTC
>TRBV24-1|-|15|-|TRBJ1-4
CATSDPTEPHEKLFF
TGTGCCACCAGTGATCCGACAGAGCCCCACGAAAAACTGTTTTTT
>TRBV5-1|-|13|-|TRBJ2-1
CASSLEVGNEQFF
TGCGCCAGCAGCTTGGAAGTCGGAAATGAGCAGTTCTTC
>TRBV18|many|13|TRBD1|TRBJ1-4
CASRTGRNEKLFF
TGTGCCAGCCGGACAGGCCGAAATGAAAAACTGTTTTTT
>TRBV18|-|14|TRBD1|TRBJ2-3
CASPYGQGTDTQYF
TGTGCCAGCCCCTATGGACAGGGCACGGATACGCAGTATTTT
>TRBV20-1|-|13|-|TRBJ1-5
CSAKETLDQPQHF
TGCAGTGCTAAGGAGACGTTGGATCAGCCCCAGCATTTT
>TRBV5-4|few|17|TRBD1|TRBJ1-1
CASSLEVGATGGTEAFF
TGTGCCAGCAGCTTGGAGGTAGGGGCGACAGGGGGCACTGAAGCTTTCTTT
>TRBV7-2|-|17|-|TRBJ2-7
CASSLVVGTSSPHEQYF
TGTGCCAGCAGCTTAGTAGTCGGCACTAGCAGCCCCCACGAGCAGTACTTC
>TRBV6-5|-|15|TRBD1|TRBJ1-6
CASSYADRPNSPLHF
TGTGCCAGCAGTTACGCGGACAGGCCTAATTCACCCCTCCACTTT
>TRBV12-3/TRBV12-4|many|13|TRBD1|TRBJ2-7
CASSMTGGYEQYF
TGTGCCAGCAGTATGACAGGGGGCTACGAGCAGTACTTC
>TRBV20-1|many|15|-|TRBJ1-1
CSARDTLGWGTEAFF
TGCAGTGCTAGAGATACCCTTGGTTGGGGGACTGAAGCTTTCTTT
>TRBV4-1|few|15|-|TRBJ1-1
CASSQARGRKNEAFF
TGCGCCAGCAGCCAGGCCAGGGGAAGAAAAAATGAAGCTTTCTTT
>TRBV6-1|many|17|-|TRBJ1-1
CASTELDPGPMNTEAFF
TGTGCCAGCACTGAGTTAGATCCGGGTCCCATGAACACTGAAGCTTTCTTT
>TRBV30|-|10|-|TRBJ2-2
CAWREGELFF
TGTGCCTGGAGAGAGGGGGAGCTGTTTTTT